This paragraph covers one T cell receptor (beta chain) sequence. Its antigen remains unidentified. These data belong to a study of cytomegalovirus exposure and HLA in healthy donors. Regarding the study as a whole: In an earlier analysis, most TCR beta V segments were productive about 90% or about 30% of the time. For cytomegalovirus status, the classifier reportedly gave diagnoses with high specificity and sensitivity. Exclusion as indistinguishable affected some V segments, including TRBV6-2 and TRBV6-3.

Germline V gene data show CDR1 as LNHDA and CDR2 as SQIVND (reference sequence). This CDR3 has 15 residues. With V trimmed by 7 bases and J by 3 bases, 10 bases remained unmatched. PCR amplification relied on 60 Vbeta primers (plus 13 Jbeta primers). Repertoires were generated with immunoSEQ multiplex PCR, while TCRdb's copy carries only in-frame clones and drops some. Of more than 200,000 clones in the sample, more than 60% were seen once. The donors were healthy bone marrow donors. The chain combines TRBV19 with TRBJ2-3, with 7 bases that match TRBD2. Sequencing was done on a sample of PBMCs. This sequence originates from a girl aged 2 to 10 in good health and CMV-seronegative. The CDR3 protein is CASTQRGALTDTQYF. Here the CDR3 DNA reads TGTGCCAGTACCCAGCGGGGAGCTTTGACAGATACGCAGTATTTT.